The entry below gives a single TCR beta chain sequence along with its context. Its cognate antigen has yet to be identified. Base qualities are not provided; no much larger clone lies one nucleotide away. Library prep was done by the immunoSEQ multiplex PCR assay. Entries here come from immuneACCESS through TCRdb and include only in-frame sequences with V and J called. Some clones fail to appear in such tables; in the studies checked, an unresolved V gene covers under half of the shortfall, and the cause of the remainder is unknown. The sample yields 65,000 to 90,000 clones; around 86% were counted once. The ten largest clonotypes hold about 9.5% of the sample. This specimen comes from a study of control samples from healthy donors and cancer patients (dated by TCRdb to about 2020). This TCR derives from a woman aged 45-65 years with colorectal cancer. The sequencing input was PBMCs.

The CDR3 region has the sequence CASSAGTEETQYF. The nucleotides are TGCGCCAGCAGTGCCGGGACAGAAGAGACCCAGTACTTC. The rearranged chain carries TRBV10-2 and TRBJ2-5, with 7 bases matching TRBD1. CDR1 and CDR2 (WSHSY, SAAADI) derive from the germline V gene. CDR3 length: 13 amino acids, cysteine to phenylalanine. The DNA shown is the 39-base CDR3, in frame from base 1. V has 4 bases trimmed and J has 3 bases trimmed; junction bases matching no gene number 2.